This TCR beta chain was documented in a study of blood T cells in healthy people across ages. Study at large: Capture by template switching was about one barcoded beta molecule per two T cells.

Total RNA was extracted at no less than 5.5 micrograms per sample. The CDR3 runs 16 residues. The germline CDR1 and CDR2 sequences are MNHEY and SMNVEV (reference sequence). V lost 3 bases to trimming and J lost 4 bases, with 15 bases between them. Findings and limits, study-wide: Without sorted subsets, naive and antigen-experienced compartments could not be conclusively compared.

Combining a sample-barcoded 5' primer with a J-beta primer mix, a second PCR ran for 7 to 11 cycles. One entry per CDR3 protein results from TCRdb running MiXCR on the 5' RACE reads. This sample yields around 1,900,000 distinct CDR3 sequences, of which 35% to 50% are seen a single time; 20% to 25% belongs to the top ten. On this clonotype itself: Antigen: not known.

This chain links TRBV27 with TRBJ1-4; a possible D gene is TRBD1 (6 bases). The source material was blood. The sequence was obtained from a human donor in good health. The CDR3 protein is CASSFGAGTLNEKLFF. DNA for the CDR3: TGTGCCAGCAGTTTCGGAGCCGGGACACTTAATGAAAAACTGTTTTTT.